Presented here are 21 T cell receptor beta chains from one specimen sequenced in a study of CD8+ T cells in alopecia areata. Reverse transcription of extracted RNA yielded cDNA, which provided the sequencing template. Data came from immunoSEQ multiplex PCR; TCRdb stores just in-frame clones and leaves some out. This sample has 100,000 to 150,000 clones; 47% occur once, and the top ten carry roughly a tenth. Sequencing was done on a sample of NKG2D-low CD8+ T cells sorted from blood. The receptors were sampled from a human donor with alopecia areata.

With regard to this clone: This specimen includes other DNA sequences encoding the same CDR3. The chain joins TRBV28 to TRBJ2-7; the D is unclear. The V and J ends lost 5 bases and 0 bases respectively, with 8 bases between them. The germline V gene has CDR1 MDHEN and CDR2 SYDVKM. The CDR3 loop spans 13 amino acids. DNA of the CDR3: TGTGCCAGCAGTCTCGCCGGCTCCTACGAGCAGTACTTC. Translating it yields CASSLAGSYEQYF.

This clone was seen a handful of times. CDR3 bases: TGTGCCGACAGCCCCGGGGGCTACACCTTC. Protein product: CADSPGGYTF. The genes are TRBV27 and TRBJ1-2; a possible D gene is TRBD1 (5 bases). Germline assignment: CDR1 MNHEY and CDR2 SMNVEV (reference sequence). With 11 bases removed from V and 8 bases from J, the gap between germline ends came to 12 bases. This CDR3 is 10 amino acids long.

CDR3 sequence reads: CASSPGTTYEQYF. The CDR3 DNA follows: TGTGCCAGCAGTCCAGGGACCACGTACGAGCAGTACTTC. This sequence joins TRBV28 and TRBJ2-7, with D perhaps TRBD1 or TRBD2 (5 bases each). Trimming shortened V by 5 bases and J by 4 bases, and 12 bases separated the two germline ends. CDR1 is MDHEN and CDR2 is SYDVKM in the germline V gene. The CDR3 has 13 amino acids.

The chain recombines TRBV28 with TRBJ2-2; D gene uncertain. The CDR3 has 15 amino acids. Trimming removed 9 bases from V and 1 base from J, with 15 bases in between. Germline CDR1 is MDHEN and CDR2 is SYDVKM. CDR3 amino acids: CASTQSRRNTGELFF. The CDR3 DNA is TGTGCCAGTACCCAGTCCCGAAGGAACACCGGGGAGCTGTTTTTT.

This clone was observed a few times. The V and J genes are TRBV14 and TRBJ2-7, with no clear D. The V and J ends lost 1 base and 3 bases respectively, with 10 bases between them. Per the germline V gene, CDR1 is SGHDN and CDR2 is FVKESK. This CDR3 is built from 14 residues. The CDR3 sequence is CASSQVPGGYEQYF. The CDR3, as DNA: TGTGCCAGCAGCCAAGTCCCGGGTGGCTACGAGCAGTACTTC.

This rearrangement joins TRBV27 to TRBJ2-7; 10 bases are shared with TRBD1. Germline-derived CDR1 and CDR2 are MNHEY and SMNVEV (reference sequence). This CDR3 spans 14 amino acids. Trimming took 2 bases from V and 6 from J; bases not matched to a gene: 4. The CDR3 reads CASSLRTGGSEQYF. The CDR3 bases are TGTGCCAGCAGTTTACGGACAGGGGGGTCCGAGCAGTACTTC.

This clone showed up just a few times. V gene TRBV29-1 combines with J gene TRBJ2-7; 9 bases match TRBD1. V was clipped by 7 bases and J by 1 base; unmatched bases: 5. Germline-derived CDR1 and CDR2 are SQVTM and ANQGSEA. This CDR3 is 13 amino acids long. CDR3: CSATGGQSYEQYF. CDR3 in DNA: TGCAGCGCCACAGGGGGCCAGTCCTACGAGCAGTACTTC.

The CDR3 is CSVETGGAYNEQFF. The CDR3 region has the DNA TGCAGCGTTGAAACAGGCGGGGCCTACAATGAGCAGTTCTTC. V and J are TRBV29-1 and TRBJ2-1, with a tentative D call TRBD2 (6 bases). Germline assignment: CDR1 SQVTM and CDR2 ANQGSEA. The CDR3 length is 14 residues. The V end was cut by 2 bases, the J end by 2 bases, with 10 bases between.

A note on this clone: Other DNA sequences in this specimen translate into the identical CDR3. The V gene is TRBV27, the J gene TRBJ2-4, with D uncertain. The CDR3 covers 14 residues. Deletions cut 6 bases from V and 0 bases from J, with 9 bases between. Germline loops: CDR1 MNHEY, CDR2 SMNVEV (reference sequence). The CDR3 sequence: CASRSPLAKNIQYF. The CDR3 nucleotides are TGTGCCAGCAGGTCGCCACTAGCCAAAAACATTCAGTACTTC.

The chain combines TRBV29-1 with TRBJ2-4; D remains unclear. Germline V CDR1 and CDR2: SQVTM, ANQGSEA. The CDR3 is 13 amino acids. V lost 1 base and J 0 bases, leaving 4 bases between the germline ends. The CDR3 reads CSVEGIAKNIQYF. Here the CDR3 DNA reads TGCAGCGTTGAAGGGATAGCCAAAAACATTCAGTACTTC.

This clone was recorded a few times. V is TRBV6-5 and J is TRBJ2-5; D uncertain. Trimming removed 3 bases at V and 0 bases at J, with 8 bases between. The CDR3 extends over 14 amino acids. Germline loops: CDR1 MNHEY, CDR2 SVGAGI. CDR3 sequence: CASSYGRYQETQYF. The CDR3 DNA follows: TGTGCCAGCAGTTATGGACGTTACCAAGAGACCCAGTACTTC.

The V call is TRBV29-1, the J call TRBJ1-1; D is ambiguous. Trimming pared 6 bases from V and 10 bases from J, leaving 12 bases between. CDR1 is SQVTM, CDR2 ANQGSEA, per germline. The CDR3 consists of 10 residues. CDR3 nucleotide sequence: TGCAGCGTCGTCACCCCGAGAGCTTTCTTT. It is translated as CSVVTPRAFF.

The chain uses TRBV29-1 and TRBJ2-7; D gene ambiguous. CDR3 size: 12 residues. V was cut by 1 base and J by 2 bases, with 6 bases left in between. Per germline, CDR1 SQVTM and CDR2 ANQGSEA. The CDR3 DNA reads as TGCAGCGTTGAAGCATACGCCTACGAGCAGTACTTC. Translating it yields CSVEAYAYEQYF.

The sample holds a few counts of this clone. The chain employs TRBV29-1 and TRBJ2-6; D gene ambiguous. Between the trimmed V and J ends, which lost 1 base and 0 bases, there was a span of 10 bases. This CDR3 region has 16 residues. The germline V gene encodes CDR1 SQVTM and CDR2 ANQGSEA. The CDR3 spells CSVEGLSNSGANVLTF. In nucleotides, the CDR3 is TGCAGCGTTGAAGGTTTGTCGAACTCTGGGGCCAACGTCCTGACTTTC.

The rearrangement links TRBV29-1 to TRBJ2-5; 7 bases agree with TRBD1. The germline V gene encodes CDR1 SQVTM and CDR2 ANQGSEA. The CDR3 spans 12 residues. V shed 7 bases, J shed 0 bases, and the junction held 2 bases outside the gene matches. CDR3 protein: CSATGNQETQYF. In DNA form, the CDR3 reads TGCAGCGCGACAGGGAACCAAGAGACCCAGTACTTC. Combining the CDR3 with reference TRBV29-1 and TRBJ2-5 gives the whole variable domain SAVISQKPSRDICQRGTSLTIQCQVDSQVTMMFWYRQQPGQSLTLIATANQGSEATYESGFVIDKFPISRPNLTFSTLTVSNMSPEDSSIYLCSATGNQETQYFGPGTRLLVL.

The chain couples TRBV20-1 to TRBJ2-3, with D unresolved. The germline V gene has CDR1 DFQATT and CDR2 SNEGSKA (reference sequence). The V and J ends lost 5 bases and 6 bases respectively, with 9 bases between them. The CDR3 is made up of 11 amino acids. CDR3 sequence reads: CSASGYDTQYF. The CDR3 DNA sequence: TGCAGTGCTTCTGGTTATGATACGCAGTATTTT.

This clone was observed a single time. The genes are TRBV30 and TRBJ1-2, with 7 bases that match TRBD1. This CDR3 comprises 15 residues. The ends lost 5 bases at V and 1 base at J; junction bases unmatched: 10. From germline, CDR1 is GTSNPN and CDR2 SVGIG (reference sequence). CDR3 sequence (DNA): TGTGCCTGGGGCGAGGGGGACAGCCTTAACTATGGCTACACCTTC. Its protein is CAWGEGDSLNYGYTF.

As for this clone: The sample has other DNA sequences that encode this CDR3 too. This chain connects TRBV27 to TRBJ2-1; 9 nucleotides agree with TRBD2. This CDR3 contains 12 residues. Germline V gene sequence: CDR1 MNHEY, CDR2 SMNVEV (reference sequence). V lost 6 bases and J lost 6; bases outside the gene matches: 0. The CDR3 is CASRRGGNEQFF. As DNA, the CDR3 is TGTGCCAGCAGGCGGGGGGGCAATGAGCAGTTCTTC.

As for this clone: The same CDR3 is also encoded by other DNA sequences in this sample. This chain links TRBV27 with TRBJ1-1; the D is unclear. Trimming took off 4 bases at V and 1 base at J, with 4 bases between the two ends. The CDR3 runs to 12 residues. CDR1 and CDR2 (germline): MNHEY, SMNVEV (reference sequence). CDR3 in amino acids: CASSSGNTEAFF. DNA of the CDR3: TGTGCCAGCAGTTCGGGGAACACTGAAGCTTTCTTT.

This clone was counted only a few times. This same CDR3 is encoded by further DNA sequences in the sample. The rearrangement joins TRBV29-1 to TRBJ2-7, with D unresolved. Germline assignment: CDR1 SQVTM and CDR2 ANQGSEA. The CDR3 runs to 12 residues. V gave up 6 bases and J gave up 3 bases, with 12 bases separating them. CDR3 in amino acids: CSVVGSNYEQYF. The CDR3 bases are TGCAGCGTCGTGGGGTCAAACTACGAGCAGTACTTC.

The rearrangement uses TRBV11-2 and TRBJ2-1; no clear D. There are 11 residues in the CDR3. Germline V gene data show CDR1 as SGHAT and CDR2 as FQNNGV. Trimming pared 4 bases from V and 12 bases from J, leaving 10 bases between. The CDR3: CASSSPSGQFF. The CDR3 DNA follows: TGTGCCAGCAGCTCCCCTTCCGGGCAGTTCTTC.